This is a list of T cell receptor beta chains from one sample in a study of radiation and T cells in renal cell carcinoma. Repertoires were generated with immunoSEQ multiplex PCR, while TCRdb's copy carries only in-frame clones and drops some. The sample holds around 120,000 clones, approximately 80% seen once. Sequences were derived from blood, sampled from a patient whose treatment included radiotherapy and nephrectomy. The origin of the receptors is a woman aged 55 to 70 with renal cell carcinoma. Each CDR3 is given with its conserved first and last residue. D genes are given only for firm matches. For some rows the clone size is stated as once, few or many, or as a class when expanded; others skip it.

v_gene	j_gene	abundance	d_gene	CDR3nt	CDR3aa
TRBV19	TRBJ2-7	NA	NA	TGTGCCAGTAGCGCTGGACAGTCCTACGAGCAGTACTTC	CASSAGQSYEQYF
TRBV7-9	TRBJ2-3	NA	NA	TGTGCCAGCAGCTTAAGGGGGACGGAGATTAGCACAGATACGCAGTATTTT	CASSLRGTEISTDTQYF
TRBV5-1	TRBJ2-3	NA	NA	TGCGCCAGCAGCTTGGCCCCCAGGGGTGAGAGGGTGGGACCTCGGGATACGCAGTATTTT	CASSLAPRGERVGPRDTQYF
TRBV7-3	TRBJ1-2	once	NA	TGTGCCAGCAGCTTAGACGGGACCCTTGTCTATGGCTACACCTTC	CASSLDGTLVYGYTF
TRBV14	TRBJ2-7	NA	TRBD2	TGTGCCAGCAGCCCCGGGACTAGCGGGAGCGAGCAGTACTTC	CASSPGTSGSEQYF
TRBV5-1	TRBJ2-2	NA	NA	TGCGCCAGCAGCCCGCTCTCCGGGACCACCGGGGAGCTGTTTTTT	CASSPLSGTTGELFF
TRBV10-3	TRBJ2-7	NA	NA	TGTGCCATCAGCCCTACGACGCTCCCGCCCTACGAGCAGTACTTC	CAISPTTLPPYEQYF
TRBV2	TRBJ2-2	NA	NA	TGTGCCAGCAGGGGCCCCCGCAGCAAGGATGCCGGGGAGCTGTTTTTT	CASRGPRSKDAGELFF
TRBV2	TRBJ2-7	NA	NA	TGTGCCAGCACCGAGGACAGAACCTACGAGCAGTACTTC	CASTEDRTYEQYF
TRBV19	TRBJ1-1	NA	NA	TGTGCCAGTAGCAGGGCCCGAGACACTGAAGCTTTCTTT	CASSRARDTEAFF
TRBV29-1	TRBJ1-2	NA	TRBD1	TGCAGCGCCCCGACCGGGACAGGTTATGGCTACACCTTC	CSAPTGTGYGYTF
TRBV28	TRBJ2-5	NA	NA	TGTGCCAGCAGTGCCTTTGGGGCAGGGGAAGAGACCCAGTACTTC	CASSAFGAGEETQYF
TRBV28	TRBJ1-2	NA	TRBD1	TGTGCCAGCCGTGGGACAGGGAGCCATGGCTACACCTTC	CASRGTGSHGYTF
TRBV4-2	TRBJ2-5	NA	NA	TGTGCCAGCAGCCAAGATCTGGTGGAGACCCAGTACTTC	CASSQDLVETQYF
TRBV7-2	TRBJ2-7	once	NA	TGTGCCAGCAGCTTATTGGTCGGCTACGAGCAGTACTTC	CASSLLVGYEQYF
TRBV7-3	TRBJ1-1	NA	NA	TGTGCCAGCAGCGCCGGGACATGGGGTACTGAAGCTTTCTTT	CASSAGTWGTEAFF
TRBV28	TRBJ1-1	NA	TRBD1	TGTGCCAGCAAACAGAGGAGGGGGCGCACTGAAGCTTTCTTT	CASKQRRGRTEAFF
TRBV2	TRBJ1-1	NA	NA	TGTGCCAGCAGTGGGACAGCAGACACTGAAGCTTTCTTT	CASSGTADTEAFF
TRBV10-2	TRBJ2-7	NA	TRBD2	TGCGCCAGCAGTGAGCCGGGCGGGGGGAGATACGAGCAGTACTTC	CASSEPGGGRYEQYF
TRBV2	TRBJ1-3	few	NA	TGTGCCAGCAGTCTCCTAAGTCCTGGAAACACCATATATTTT	CASSLLSPGNTIYF
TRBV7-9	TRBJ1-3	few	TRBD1	TGTGCCAGCAGCCGGGGACAGGATCGAAACACCATATATTTT	CASSRGQDRNTIYF
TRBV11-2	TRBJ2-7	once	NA	TGTGCCAGCAGCTTATCGGAGGTGGGCTCCTACGAGCAGTACTTC	CASSLSEVGSYEQYF
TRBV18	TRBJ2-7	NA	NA	TGTGCCAGCTCACCTAGCAGGGCCTACGAGCAGTACTTC	CASSPSRAYEQYF
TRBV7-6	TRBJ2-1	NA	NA	TGTGCCAGCAGCTTATCGGTCAATGAGCAGTTCTTC	CASSLSVNEQFF
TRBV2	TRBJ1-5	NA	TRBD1	TGTGCCAGCAGACCTACAGGGGTGGATCAGCCCCAGCATTTT	CASRPTGVDQPQHF
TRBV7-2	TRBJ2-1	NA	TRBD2	TGTGCCAGCAGCTTAGCACAGCGGGGGCAGTTCTTC	CASSLAQRGQFF
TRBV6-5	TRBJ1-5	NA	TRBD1	TGTGCCAGCAGTCATGGACAGGGGGCCAATCAGCCCCAGCATTTT	CASSHGQGANQPQHF
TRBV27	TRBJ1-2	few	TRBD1	TGTGCCAGCAGTCCCCGAGGGACAGGGAGGGCTGGCTACACCTTC	CASSPRGTGRAGYTF
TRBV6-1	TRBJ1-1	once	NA	TGTGCCAGCAGTGCCTTAAACACTGAAGCTTTCTTT	CASSALNTEAFF
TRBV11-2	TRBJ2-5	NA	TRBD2	TGTGCCAGCAGTTTCAATAGCGGCAGGGAGGGGACCCAGTACTTC	CASSFNSGREGTQYF
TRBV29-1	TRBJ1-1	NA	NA	TGCAGCGTTGGGGGAGGAGTGAACACTGAAGCTTTCTTT	CSVGGGVNTEAFF
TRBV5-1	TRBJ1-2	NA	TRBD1	TGCGCCAGCAGCCTCGAGACAGGGAACTATGGCTACACCTTC	CASSLETGNYGYTF
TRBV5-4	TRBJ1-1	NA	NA	TGTGCCAGCAGCTCTGGGTGGAACACTGAAGCTTTCTTT	CASSSGWNTEAFF
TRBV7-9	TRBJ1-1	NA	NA	TGTGCCAGCAGCTCCACCCGTACTGTGGACACTGAAGCTTTCTTT	CASSSTRTVDTEAFF
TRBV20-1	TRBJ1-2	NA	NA	TGCAGTGCGAGGAGCTATGGCTACACCTTC	CSARSYGYTF
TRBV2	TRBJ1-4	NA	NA	TGTGCCAGCAGTGAGCTGGACAGCCCAACTAATGAAAAACTGTTTTTT	CASSELDSPTNEKLFF
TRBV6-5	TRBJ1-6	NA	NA	TGTGCCAGCAGTTACTCGAGATCACCCCTCCACTTT	CASSYSRSPLHF
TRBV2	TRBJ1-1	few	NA	TGTGCCAGGGAAACGGACAGACGGAACACTGAAGCTTTCTTT	CARETDRRNTEAFF
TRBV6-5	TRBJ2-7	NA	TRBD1	TGTGCCAGCAGTTCGATGCGACAGGGATCCTCCTACGAGCAGTACTTC	CASSSMRQGSSYEQYF
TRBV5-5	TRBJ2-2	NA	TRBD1	TGTGCCAGCAGCCCAATTGGACAGGACACCGGGGAGCTGTTTTTT	CASSPIGQDTGELFF
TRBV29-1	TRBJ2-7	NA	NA	TGCAGCGTCACTCTATCCGGGGCCCCCAACTACGAGCAGTACTTC	CSVTLSGAPNYEQYF
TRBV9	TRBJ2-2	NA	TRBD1	TGTGCCAGCAGCGTAAGTTCAGGGGGGAACACCGGGGAGCTGTTTTTT	CASSVSSGGNTGELFF
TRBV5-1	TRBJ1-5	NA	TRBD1	TGCGCCAGCAGCTTGGCGGGACAGGGTAATCAGCCCCAGCATTTT	CASSLAGQGNQPQHF
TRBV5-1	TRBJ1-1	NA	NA	TGCGCCAGCAGCTTGACCTCGAAGGGGAACACTGAAGCTTTCTTT	CASSLTSKGNTEAFF
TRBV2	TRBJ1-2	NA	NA	TGTGCCACCGCCACCACGGGACATTCCCGAGCCGGCTACACCTTC	CATATTGHSRAGYTF
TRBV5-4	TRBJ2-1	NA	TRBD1	TGTGCCAGCAGCGTGCCGGGACAGGGGTACAATGAGCAGTTCTTC	CASSVPGQGYNEQFF
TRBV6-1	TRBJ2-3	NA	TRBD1	TGTGCCAGCAGTGCGCTCGGGACAAGGGGGCTTTCAGATACGCAGTATTTT	CASSALGTRGLSDTQYF
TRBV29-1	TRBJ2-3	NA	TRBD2	TGCAGCTCCCTCGGGACTAGTGTGACAGATACGCAGTATTTT	CSSLGTSVTDTQYF
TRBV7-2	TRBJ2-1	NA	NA	TGTGCCAGCAGCTTACGGCGGGACAATGAGCAGTTCTTC	CASSLRRDNEQFF
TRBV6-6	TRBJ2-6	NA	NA	TGTGCCAGCAGTTACGGGGGGAGTCCTGGGGCCAACGTCCTGACTTTC	CASSYGGSPGANVLTF
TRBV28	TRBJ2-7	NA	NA	TGTGCCAGCCAGGGGCCTACCTACGAGCAGTACTTC	CASQGPTYEQYF
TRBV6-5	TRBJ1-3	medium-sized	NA	TGTGCCAGCAGTTACTCGTTTCTGCCTGGAAACACCATATATTTT	CASSYSFLPGNTIYF